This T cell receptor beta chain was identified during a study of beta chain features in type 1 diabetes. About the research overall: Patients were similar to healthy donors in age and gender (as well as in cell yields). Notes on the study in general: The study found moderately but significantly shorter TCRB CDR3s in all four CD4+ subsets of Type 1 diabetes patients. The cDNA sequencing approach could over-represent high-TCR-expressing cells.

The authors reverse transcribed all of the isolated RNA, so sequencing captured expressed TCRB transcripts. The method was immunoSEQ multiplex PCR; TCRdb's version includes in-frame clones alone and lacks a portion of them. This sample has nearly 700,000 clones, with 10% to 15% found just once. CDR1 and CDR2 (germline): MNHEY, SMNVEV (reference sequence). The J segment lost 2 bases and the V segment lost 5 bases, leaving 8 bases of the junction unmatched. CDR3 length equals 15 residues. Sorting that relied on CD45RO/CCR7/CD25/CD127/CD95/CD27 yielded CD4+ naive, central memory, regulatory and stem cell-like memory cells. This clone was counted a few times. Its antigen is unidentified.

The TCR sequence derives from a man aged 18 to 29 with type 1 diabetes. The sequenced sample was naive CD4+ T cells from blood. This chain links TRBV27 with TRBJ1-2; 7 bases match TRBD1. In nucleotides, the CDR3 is TGTGCCAGCAGTCAGGGGGTCAGGGGAAACTATGGCTACACCTTC. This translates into CASSQGVRGNYGYTF.